The clone carrying this T cell receptor (beta chain) appeared a few times. Its antigen remains unidentified. TCRdb called the 5' RACE reads again in MiXCR, with one record for every CDR3 protein. Here the sample spans over 500,000 distinct CDR3 sequences, roughly a sixth being singletons. The data were obtained in a study of T-cell memory formation after mild COVID-19. Broader study findings: Contracting CD4+ clones sat mainly in CM and EM; CD8+ in EMRA.

Deletions cut 1 base from V and 9 bases from J, with 12 bases between. Germline loops: CDR1 KGHDR, CDR2 SFDVKD. The CDR3 is 13 amino acids. This chain joins TRBV24-1 and TRBJ2-7, with D maybe TRBD1 (5 bases). This receptor was taken from an adult woman who had mild COVID-19 (a few samples of this study predate the infection). Cell type and time point are not known. Sequencing used PBMCs or a T cell subset sorted from them (not recorded which). CDR3: CATSDFQGLGQYF. The CDR3 coding sequence is TGTGCCACCAGTGATTTTCAGGGTTTGGGGCAGTACTTC.